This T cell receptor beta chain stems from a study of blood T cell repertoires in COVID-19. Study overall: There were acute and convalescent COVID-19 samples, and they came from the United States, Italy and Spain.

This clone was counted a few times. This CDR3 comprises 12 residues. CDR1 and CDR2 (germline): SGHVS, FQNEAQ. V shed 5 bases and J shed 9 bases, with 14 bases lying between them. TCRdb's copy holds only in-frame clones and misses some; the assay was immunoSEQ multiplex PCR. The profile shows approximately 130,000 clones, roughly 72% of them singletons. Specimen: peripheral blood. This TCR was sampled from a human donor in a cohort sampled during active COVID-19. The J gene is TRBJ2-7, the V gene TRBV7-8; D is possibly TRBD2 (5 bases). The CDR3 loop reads CASSHDTDWQYF. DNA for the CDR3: TGTGCCAGCAGCCATGACACGGACTGGCAGTACTTC.